This T cell receptor (beta chain) was obtained from a study of technical replicates of blood from a handful of donors. Per the germline V gene, CDR1 is MNHEY and CDR2 is SMNVEV (reference sequence). The germline V and J ends were trimmed by 2 bases and 2 bases, with 19 bases remaining between them. The CDR3 extends over 18 amino acids. The repertoire was sequenced with immunoSEQ multiplex PCR; TCRdb's copy has only in-frame clones and lacks some. The sample has some 30,000 clones, approximately 90% seen once. What was sequenced was PBMCs. This clonotype originated in a human donor in good health. Some clones in this sample may be carry-over from other donors' samples. The chain recombines TRBV27 with TRBJ2-1, with D perhaps matching TRBD1 (5 bases). The CDR3 DNA sequence: TGTGCCAGCAGTTTAGAAGTAGGGGCCTCTGGGGCCTACAATGAGCAGTTCTTC. This encodes CASSLEVGASGAYNEQFF.